The 24 T cell receptor beta chains reported below all come from one sample, sequenced in a study of T-cell memory formation after mild COVID-19. TCRdb ran MiXCR on the 5' RACE reads and lists one entry per CDR3 protein. Among roughly 110,000 distinct CDR3 sequences listed, around 12% were seen once. The sample was PBMCs or a T cell subset sorted from them (not recorded which). Receptor source: an adult woman who had mild COVID-19 (a few samples of this study predate the infection). Cell type and time point are not known.

This clonotype came up a few times. The J gene is TRBJ2-1, the V gene TRBV6-6; 7 bases align to TRBD1. This CDR3 region has 13 residues. Trimming removed 6 bases from V and 5 bases from J; junction bases left unmatched: 4. Per germline, CDR1 MNHNY and CDR2 SVGAGI (reference sequence). The CDR3 loop reads CASSDRADNEQFF. The CDR3 DNA is TGTGCCAGCAGCGACAGGGCAGACAATGAGCAGTTCTTC.

Only a few counts were recorded for this clonotype. The V call is TRBV7-2, the J call TRBJ2-3; 11 bases align to TRBD2. Per germline, CDR1 SGHTA and CDR2 FQGNSA. The CDR3 totals 16 residues. Germline trimming cut 5 bases from V and 4 bases from J; bases unmatched to any gene: 8. CDR3 region: CASSPIAGGLADTQYF. The CDR3, as DNA: TGTGCCAGCAGCCCCATAGCGGGGGGGCTGGCAGATACGCAGTATTTT.

This clonotype was counted many times. The J gene is TRBJ2-3, the V gene TRBV7-6, with D possibly TRBD1 on 6 matching bases. The V gene lost 5 bases and the J gene lost 3 bases, with 18 bases spanning the gap. The CDR3 runs 16 residues. The germline V gene has CDR1 SGHVS and CDR2 FNYEAQ. For the CDR3, the DNA is TGTGCCAGCAGCCCCACCCTGGCGACAGGTACAGATACGCAGTATTTT. It encodes CASSPTLATGTDTQYF.

This clonotype was seen only a few times. CDR3 bases: TGTGCCAGCAGTTTTCGTGGACGGCCCTCCTCTGGGGCCAACGTCCTGACTTTC. Protein product: CASSFRGRPSSGANVLTF. V usage is TRBV12-3 or TRBV12-4 and J usage is TRBJ2-6; no clear D gene. The CDR3 runs 18 residues. Trimming took off 3 bases at V and 0 bases at J, with 15 bases between the two ends.

This clonotype has more than one count but fewer than ten. The chain combines TRBV7-6 with TRBJ2-7; D assignment may be TRBD1 or TRBD2 (5 bases each). V was cut by 1 base and J by 3 bases, with 13 bases left in between. Germline assignment: CDR1 SGHVS and CDR2 FNYEAQ. CDR3 length equals 15 residues. CDR3 amino acids: CASSLGSDSYYEQYF. DNA for the CDR3: TGTGCCAGCAGCTTAGGTAGCGACAGCTACTACGAGCAGTACTTC.

In its sample, this clonotype was seen many times. This rearrangement joins TRBV7-9 to TRBJ2-7; 11 bases are a match to TRBD2. The length of the CDR3 is 16 residues. With V trimmed by 6 bases and J by 4 bases, 11 bases remained unmatched. From germline, CDR1 is SEHNR and CDR2 FQNEAQ (reference sequence). CDR3 sequence reads: CASSRTSGSRSYEQYF. CDR3 coding DNA: TGTGCCAGCAGTCGAACTAGCGGGAGTAGATCGTACGAGCAGTACTTC.

The chain links TRBV7-9 to TRBJ1-2, with 9 nucleotides matching TRBD1. CDR1 and CDR2 (germline): SEHNR, FQNEAQ (reference sequence). CDR3 length equals 18 residues. Trimming took 0 bases from V and 8 from J; bases not matched to a gene: 16. This CDR3 is CASSLASFRDRVPGGYTF. The CDR3 DNA sequence: TGTGCCAGCAGCTTAGCGTCGTTCCGGGACAGGGTACCTGGGGGCTACACCTTC.

This clonotype was detected only a few times. The J gene is TRBJ2-7, the V gene TRBV4-1; 7 bases map to TRBD1. J lost 0 bases, V lost 5 bases, and 4 bases had no gene match. Germline CDR1 and CDR2: MGHRA and YSYEKL. The CDR3 is 14 amino acids. CDR3 nucleotide sequence: TGCGCCAGCAGCGAGGGACAGAGCTCCTACGAGCAGTACTTC. This translates into CASSEGQSSYEQYF.

This clonotype was recorded at least ten times. The chain couples TRBV7-9 to TRBJ2-1; no firm D call. Germline loops: CDR1 SEHNR, CDR2 FQNEAQ (reference sequence). Trimming removed 3 bases from V and 6 bases from J, with 9 bases in between. CDR3 length: 13 residues. In nucleotides, the CDR3 is TGTGCCAGCAGCTTCTCGGCCGCCAATGAGCAGTTCTTC. Its protein product is CASSFSAANEQFF.

This clonotype was seen a few times. The chain uses TRBV11-2 and TRBJ2-4; D remains ambiguous. This CDR3 spans 13 amino acids. V gave up 1 base and J gave up 10 bases, with 11 bases separating them. Germline CDR1 and CDR2: SGHAT and FQNNGV. The CDR3 DNA reads TGTGCCAGCAGCTTAGGAGACTGGGGTATTCAGTACTTC. It yields the protein CASSLGDWGIQYF. The whole variable domain, remainder taken from reference TRBV11-2 and TRBJ2-4, is EAGVAQSPRYKIIEKRQSVAFWCNPISGHATLYWYQQILGQGPKLLIQFQNNGVVDDSQLPKDRFSAERLKGVDSTLKIQPAKLEDSAVYLCASSLGDWGIQYFGAGTRLSVL.

This clonotype was detected a few times. This sequence joins TRBV24-1 and TRBJ2-1; 9 bases are a match to TRBD1. The CDR3 runs to 12 residues. Germline V gives CDR1 KGHDR, CDR2 SFDVKD. The junction had 3 bases not matched to a gene; V was cut back by 9 bases and J by 7 bases. This CDR3 reads CATEQGANEQFF. CDR3 sequence (DNA): TGTGCCACCGAACAGGGGGCGAATGAGCAGTTCTTC.

V usage is TRBV6-1 and J usage is TRBJ2-3; D call uncertain. The V end was cut by 3 bases, the J end by 0 bases, with 10 bases between. In germline, CDR1 is MNHNS, CDR2 SASEGT. This CDR3 is 15 amino acids long. CDR3 in amino acids: CASSEVPTSTDTQYF. The CDR3 DNA sequence: TGTGCCAGCAGTGAGGTCCCGACAAGCACAGATACGCAGTATTTT.

This clonotype was picked up a small number of times. This chain connects TRBV4-3 to TRBJ2-2; TRBD2 is a possible D gene (5 bases). Germline lookup yields CDR1 LGHNA and CDR2 YSLEER. The V gene lost 5 bases and the J gene lost 5 bases, with 27 bases spanning the gap. The CDR3 sequence is 19 residues long. CDR3 sequence: CASSDTPATSRGITGELFF. The CDR3 region has the DNA TGCGCCAGCAGCGACACCCCGGCGACCAGTCGGGGAATAACCGGGGAGCTGTTTTTT.

Many counts were recorded for this clonotype. The rearrangement links TRBV7-9 to TRBJ2-2; no firm D call. In germline, CDR1 is SEHNR, CDR2 FQNEAQ (reference sequence). V was pared by 5 bases and J by 1 base, with 11 bases between. The CDR3 loop spans 15 amino acids. The DNA for the CDR3 is TGTGCCAGCAGCCCAATGGGGAAGAACACCGGGGAGCTGTTTTTT. Translating gives CASSPMGKNTGELFF.

The rearrangement joins TRBV5-1 to TRBJ1-2, with D perhaps TRBD1 (6 bases). Germline-derived CDR1 and CDR2 are SGHRS and YFSETQ. The CDR3 contains 13 residues. With 5 bases removed from V and 4 bases from J, the gap between germline ends came to 12 bases. The DNA for the CDR3 is TGCGCCAGCAGACGAACAGGGTCCTATGGCTACACCTTC. It encodes CASRRTGSYGYTF. The full variable domain, rest sourced from reference TRBV5-1 and TRBJ1-2, is KAGVTQTPRYLIKTRGQQVTLSCSPISGHRSVSWYQQTPGQGLQFLFEYFSETQRNKGNFPGRFSGRQFSNSRSEMNVSTLELGDSALYLCASRRTGSYGYTFGSGTRLTVV.

V usage is TRBV6-6 and J usage is TRBJ2-2; the D call may be TRBD1 or TRBD2 (5 bases each). Germline CDR1 and CDR2: MNHNY and SVGAGI (reference sequence). The CDR3 extends over 17 amino acids. Trimming left V 10 bases short and J 5 bases short, with 26 bases between. CDR3 coding DNA: TGTGCCACCCAGTTATTAGCTGGGGGAACGGTTACCGGGGAGCTGTTTTTT. This sequence encodes CATQLLAGGTVTGELFF.

This clonotype was recorded many times. The chain links TRBV10-3 to TRBJ2-1; the D gene is possibly TRBD2 (6 bases). V was cut by 4 bases and J by 4 bases, with 11 bases left in between. CDR3 length: 14 amino acids. Germline V CDR1 and CDR2: ENHRY, SYGVKD. The CDR3 DNA is TGTGCCATCAGTGGGTGGGGGGAGTACAATGAGCAGTTCTTC. Its protein product is CAISGWGEYNEQFF.

V and J are TRBV12-3 or TRBV12-4 and TRBJ1-1; D is possibly TRBD1 (6 bases). The length of the CDR3 is 13 residues. Trimming stripped 3 bases from V and 5 bases from J, with 10 bases between. The CDR3 DNA reads TGTGCCAGCAGTTTTGGGGGCGCGACTGAAGCTTTCTTT. Encoded protein: CASSFGGATEAFF.

A few counts support this clonotype. This sequence joins TRBV6-5 and TRBJ1-1; TRBD1 aligns across 7 bases. Germline V gene data show CDR1 as MNHEY and CDR2 as SVGAGI. With 8 bases clipped from V and 8 bases from J, the junction kept 5 bases outside the gene matches. The CDR3 has 11 amino acids. CDR3 DNA sequence: TGTGCCAGCCTTCGAGGGGGCGAAGCTTTCTTT. Amino acids: CASLRGGEAFF.

The chain recombines TRBV6-2 or TRBV6-3 with TRBJ2-7; possibly TRBD1 for D (5 bases). CDR3 length: 13 residues. V was cut by 6 bases and J by 3 bases, with 12 bases left in between. The germline V gene has CDR1 MNHEY and CDR2 SVGEGT. The CDR3 coding sequence is TGTGCCAGCAGAGATACAGGTAACTACGAGCAGTACTTC. It specifies CASRDTGNYEQYF.

The genes are TRBV11-2 and TRBJ2-1; TRBD1 agrees at 9 bases. With V trimmed by 5 bases and J by 3 bases, 5 bases remained unmatched. Germline V gene data show CDR1 as SGHAT and CDR2 as FQNNGV. CDR3 length: 15 amino acids. Written as DNA, the CDR3 is TGTGCCAGCAGCCCGGGACAGGGACTCTACAATGAGCAGTTCTTC. Its protein product is CASSPGQGLYNEQFF. The entire variable domain, with the rest obtained from reference TRBV11-2 and TRBJ2-1, is as follows: EAGVAQSPRYKIIEKRQSVAFWCNPISGHATLYWYQQILGQGPKLLIQFQNNGVVDDSQLPKDRFSAERLKGVDSTLKIQPAKLEDSAVYLCASSPGQGLYNEQFFGPGTRLTVL.

The chain uses TRBV20-1 and TRBJ2-7; perhaps TRBD2 as D (5 bases). CDR1 is DFQATT, CDR2 SNEGSKA, per germline (reference sequence). The ends were cut back, 3 bases at V and 4 bases at J, with 16 bases in the middle. The CDR3 sequence is 14 residues long. CDR3 region: CSASPGERIYEQYF. CDR3 nucleotides: TGCAGTGCTAGTCCCGGGGAAAGGATATACGAGCAGTACTTC.

CDR3 DNA: TGTGCCAGTAGTGCCGGGACAGATTACGAGCAGTACTTC. Amino acid sequence: CASSAGTDYEQYF. The genes are TRBV19 and TRBJ2-7; 7 bases map to TRBD1. From germline, CDR1 is LNHDA and CDR2 SQIVND (reference sequence). The CDR3 contains 13 residues. Trimming at V came to 5 bases and at J to 4 bases, leaving 5 bases not matched to a gene.

V and J are TRBV7-9 and TRBJ1-1; a weak D match, TRBD1 (5 bases). V was pared by 4 bases and J by 4 bases, with 16 bases between. This CDR3 is 15 amino acids long. Germline loops: CDR1 SEHNR, CDR2 FQNEAQ (reference sequence). This CDR3 is CASSSMGGIGTEAFF. CDR3 DNA: TGTGCCAGCAGCTCCATGGGGGGGATCGGCACTGAAGCTTTCTTT.